The clone carrying this T cell receptor (beta chain) has just a few counts. The antigen remains undetermined. Germline CDR1 reads SGHRS; CDR2 reads YFSETQ. Between the trimmed V and J ends, which lost 4 bases and 7 bases, there was a span of 14 bases. The CDR3 is 13 residues long. This sample was taken from a study of response to subunit inactivated influenza vaccine. TCRdb independently ran MiXCR on the RT-PCR reads; one entry per CDR3 protein. This table holds more than 600,000 distinct CDR3 sequences, around 18% found once. Whole-study results and caveats: The authors offered the suggestion that each seasonal influenza vaccination recruits few new T cells.

The chain employs TRBV5-1 and TRBJ1-1; maybe TRBD1 (6 bases). Specimen: PBMCs from blood, collected 5 days after vaccination. The sequence was collected from a man in his fifties who received an inactivated influenza vaccine. The CDR3 spells CASSLPGTLEAFF. CDR3 DNA sequence: TGCGCCAGCAGCCTCCCCGGGACACTTGAAGCTTTCTTT.